These T cell receptor beta chains were read from a single sample in a study of blood T cell repertoires in COVID-19. Some clones are missing from TCRdb's copy, which holds only in-frame ones; the method was immunoSEQ multiplex PCR. The data hold 220,000 or so clones, with around 88% observed a single time. Sequencing was performed on PBMCs or T cells enriched from blood (not recorded which). Receptors were obtained from a woman aged 50 to 60 with acute COVID-19. Each CDR3 is given with its conserved first and last residue. D genes are given only for firm matches. A clone size is listed for some rows: how often the clone was seen (once, few, many), or a class if it is expanded.

d_gene,len,abundance,j_gene,v_gene,CDR3nt,CDR3aa
TRBD2,17,NA,TRBJ2-7,TRBV18,TGTGCCAGCTCACCATTATTCCTGACTAGCGGGACCTACGAGCAGTACTTC,CASSPLFLTSGTYEQYF
TRBD2,17,few,TRBJ2-1,TRBV9,TGTGCCAGCAGCGCCCAGGGACTAGCGGGGGAGTACAATGAGCAGTTCTTC,CASSAQGLAGEYNEQFF
TRBD1,14,NA,TRBJ1-2,TRBV27,TGTGCCAGCAGGCTACAGGGGGCTGGCTATGGCTACACCTTC,CASRLQGAGYGYTF
TRBD2,16,few,TRBJ2-7,TRBV18,TGTGCCAGCTCACCACCGTCCAGCGGGAGCTCCTACGAGCAGTACTTC,CASSPPSSGSSYEQYF
TRBD2,15,NA,TRBJ2-7,TRBV19,TGTGCCAGTAGGATCCGGGGGGGAGAGACTTACGAGCAGTACTTC,CASRIRGGETYEQYF
NA,11,NA,TRBJ2-4,TRBV4-1,TGCGCCAGCAGCCCCGGAAACATTCAGTACTTC,CASSPGNIQYF
NA,12,NA,TRBJ1-5,TRBV29-1,TGCAGCGTTGTAAGCGGAAATCAGCCCCAGCATTTT,CSVVSGNQPQHF
TRBD2,14,NA,TRBJ2-2,TRBV5-1,TGCGCCAGCAGCACGGGGACTAGCGGGAGGCGGCTGTTTTTT,CASSTGTSGRRLFF
TRBD1,13,NA,TRBJ1-1,TRBV10-3,TGTGCCATCAGGGGGACAGGGTCCACTGAAGCTTTCTTT,CAIRGTGSTEAFF
NA,15,NA,TRBJ1-4,TRBV19,TGTGCCAGTAGTCTTGGTGGAGGCGTGCTGGAAAAACTGTTTTTT,CASSLGGGVLEKLFF
NA,11,NA,TRBJ2-7,TRBV12-3/TRBV12-4,TGTGCCAGCAGCCACAGCTACGAGCAGTACTTC,CASSHSYEQYF
NA,14,NA,TRBJ1-5,TRBV4-1,TGCGCCAGCAGCCAATACGAGGGTACCCAGCCCCAGCATTTT,CASSQYEGTQPQHF
NA,16,NA,TRBJ1-1,TRBV25-1,TGTGCCAGCAGTGAGGCGTTGGGGGAGGGTGGCACTGAAGCTTTCTTT,CASSEALGEGGTEAFF
TRBD2,15,NA,TRBJ2-1,TRBV18,TGTGCCAGCTCCTTCGGGACTAGCGGGTTTAGAGTGCAGTTCTTC,CASSFGTSGFRVQFF
TRBD2,17,NA,TRBJ2-3,TRBV7-2,TGTGCCAGCAGCTTACTCACTAGCGGGAGGGGAAGAGATACGCAGTATTTT,CASSLLTSGRGRDTQYF
TRBD2,14,once,TRBJ2-7,TRBV2,TGTGCCAGCCGACTAGCGGGGTTCTCCTACGAGCAGTACTTC,CASRLAGFSYEQYF
NA,14,once,TRBJ2-7,TRBV7-9,TGTGCCAGCAGTTTTAAATTGGACAGCTACGAGCAGTACTTC,CASSFKLDSYEQYF
NA,12,NA,TRBJ2-2,TRBV6-1,TGTGCCAGCAGTGATTTTCTCGGGGAGCTGTTTTTT,CASSDFLGELFF
TRBD1,14,NA,TRBJ1-1,TRBV19,TGTGCCAGTAGTATCGGACAGGGGGCGTTCGAAGCTTTCTTT,CASSIGQGAFEAFF
NA,16,once,TRBJ1-1,TRBV7-2,TGTGCCAGCAGCCCCCCGTTGGAGGTGGGATACACTGAAGCTTTCTTT,CASSPPLEVGYTEAFF
NA,16,NA,TRBJ2-5,TRBV6-5,TGTGCCAGCAGTTACTCTGAATCGTCCGGTCGAGAGACCCAGTACTTC,CASSYSESSGRETQYF
TRBD2,17,NA,TRBJ2-7,TRBV14,TGTGCCAGCAGCCCCCCCTTCGGGAGGGGAAGCTCCTACGAGCAGTACTTC,CASSPPFGRGSSYEQYF
NA,17,NA,TRBJ2-1,TRBV6-2/TRBV6-3,TGTGCCAGCAGTTACTCGATGACGGACTCTAATGGGTATGAGCAGTTCTTC,CASSYSMTDSNGYEQFF
TRBD1,17,once,TRBJ1-5,TRBV4-3,TGCGCCAGCAGCCAAGGGCCGGGGACAGATAGCAATCAGCCCCAGCATTTT,CASSQGPGTDSNQPQHF
NA,12,NA,TRBJ1-1,TRBV5-3,TGTGCCAGAGGGCGAATGAACACTGAAGCTTTCTTT,CARGRMNTEAFF
NA,15,NA,TRBJ2-1,TRBV5-1,TGCGCCAGCAGCTTGACAGATCAGGAATACAATGAGCAGTTCTTC,CASSLTDQEYNEQFF
TRBD1,14,NA,TRBJ2-7,TRBV18,TGTGCCAGCTCACCAGGACAGGCGACGTACGAGCAGTACTTC,CASSPGQATYEQYF
TRBD1,15,NA,TRBJ1-1,TRBV3-1/TRBV3-2,TGTGCCAGCAGGAAGAGGACAGGGGGTCGGACTGAAGCTTTCTTT,CASRKRTGGRTEAFF
TRBD1,15,NA,TRBJ1-5,TRBV28,TGTGCCAGCAAATTGACAGGGGGTTCCCGTCAGCCCCAGCATTTT,CASKLTGGSRQPQHF
TRBD2,14,NA,TRBJ2-1,TRBV14,TGTGCCAGCAGCTCTCTAGCGGGAGTTTTTGAGCAGTTCTTC,CASSSLAGVFEQFF
NA,13,NA,TRBJ2-2,TRBV10-3,TGTGCCATAAGGCGGGGTGGGACCGGGGAGCTGTTTTTT,CAIRRGGTGELFF
NA,14,NA,TRBJ2-5,TRBV13,TGTGCCAGCAGCCCACGGACTACCCTCGGGGCCCAGTACTTC,CASSPRTTLGAQYF
TRBD2,18,NA,TRBJ2-1,TRBV9,TGTGCCAGCAGCGTAGCACCGGGAACGACGGGACTAGCCTATGAGCAGTTCTTC,CASSVAPGTTGLAYEQFF
TRBD1,17,NA,TRBJ1-1,TRBV27,TGTGCCAGCAGTCATCGGACAGGGGGGAGGATGAACACTGAAGCTTTCTTT,CASSHRTGGRMNTEAFF
TRBD2,14,NA,TRBJ2-1,TRBV7-3,TGTGCCAGCAGCTGGACTAGCGGTTACAATGAGCAGTTCTTC,CASSWTSGYNEQFF
NA,15,NA,TRBJ2-7,TRBV3-1/TRBV3-2,TGTGCCAGCAGCCAGGCAGGGGCAGGCGTCTACGAGCAGTACTTC,CASSQAGAGVYEQYF
TRBD1,15,NA,TRBJ1-1,TRBV10-3,TGTGCCATCAGGGACAGGGGAGGTGTAAACACTGAAGCTTTCTTT,CAIRDRGGVNTEAFF
NA,15,NA,TRBJ2-7,TRBV7-9,TGTGCCAGCAGCTTAAGCAGGGAGGCCTCCTACGAGCAGTACTTC,CASSLSREASYEQYF
NA,14,NA,TRBJ2-7,TRBV28,TGTGCCAGCAGTTTACGTGGCGGTACCTACGAGCAGTACTTC,CASSLRGGTYEQYF
TRBD2,15,NA,TRBJ2-1,TRBV18,TGTGCCAGCTCACCATCTCCGGGAGGGCCGAATGAGCAGTTCTTC,CASSPSPGGPNEQFF
NA,13,NA,TRBJ1-2,TRBV6-5,TGTGCCAGCAGGCCGCAGGTGAACTATGGCTACACCTTC,CASRPQVNYGYTF
NA,16,NA,TRBJ2-7,TRBV7-8,TGTGCCAGCAGCCCCCGAGGAGGGGGAGGGACCTTCGAGCAGTACTTC,CASSPRGGGGTFEQYF
TRBD2,15,once,TRBJ2-3,TRBV2,TGTGCCAGCAGTGAGGTAGCGGGAGGCACAGATACGCAGTATTTT,CASSEVAGGTDTQYF
TRBD1,14,NA,TRBJ2-5,TRBV6-6,TGTGCCAGCAGTTACGAACAGGGGCGAGAGACCCAGTACTTC,CASSYEQGRETQYF
NA,15,NA,TRBJ1-1,TRBV28,TGTGCCAGCAGTTTACCAGGGGCCATGAACACTGAAGCTTTCTTT,CASSLPGAMNTEAFF
NA,16,NA,TRBJ2-2,TRBV27,TGTGCCAGCAGTTTATCGGCGGGTACGAACACCGGGGAGCTGTTTTTT,CASSLSAGTNTGELFF
TRBD1,13,once,TRBJ2-4,TRBV3-1/TRBV3-2,TGTGCCAGCAGACTGGGACAGGGACACATTCAGTACTTC,CASRLGQGHIQYF
NA,11,NA,TRBJ1-1,TRBV6-5,TGTGCCAGCAAAACGGGGGTTGGAGCTTTCTTT,CASKTGVGAFF
NA,17,NA,TRBJ2-5,TRBV7-2,TGTGCCAGCAGCTTAGTGAGGTACTGGCCCACACAAGAGACCCAGTACTTC,CASSLVRYWPTQETQYF
NA,14,NA,TRBJ1-1,TRBV18,TGTGCCAGCTCACCCTCCGAGAGGAACACTGAAGCTTTCTTT,CASSPSERNTEAFF
NA,13,NA,TRBJ1-1,TRBV4-1,TGCGCCAGCAGCCAAGAGATGCGGACTGAAGCTTTCTTT,CASSQEMRTEAFF
NA,13,NA,TRBJ2-7,TRBV3-1/TRBV3-2,TGTGCCAGCAGCCAGTCCCTAGTCTGCGAGCAGTACTTC,CASSQSLVCEQYF
TRBD2,17,NA,TRBJ2-7,TRBV4-1,TGCGCCAGCAGCCAAGCTGGCTCTAGCGGGAGGTCCTACGAGCAGTACTTC,CASSQAGSSGRSYEQYF